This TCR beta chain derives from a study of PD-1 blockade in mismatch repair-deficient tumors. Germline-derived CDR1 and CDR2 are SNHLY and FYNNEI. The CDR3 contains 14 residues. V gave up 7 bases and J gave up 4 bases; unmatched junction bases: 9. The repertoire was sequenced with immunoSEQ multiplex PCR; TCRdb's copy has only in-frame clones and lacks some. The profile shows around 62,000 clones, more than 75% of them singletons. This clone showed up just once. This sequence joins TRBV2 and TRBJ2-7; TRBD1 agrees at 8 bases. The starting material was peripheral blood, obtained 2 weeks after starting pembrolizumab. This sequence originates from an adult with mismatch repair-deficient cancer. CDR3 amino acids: CASKQGALAYEQYF. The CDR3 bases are TGTGCCAGCAAGCAGGGGGCCTTAGCTTACGAGCAGTACTTC.